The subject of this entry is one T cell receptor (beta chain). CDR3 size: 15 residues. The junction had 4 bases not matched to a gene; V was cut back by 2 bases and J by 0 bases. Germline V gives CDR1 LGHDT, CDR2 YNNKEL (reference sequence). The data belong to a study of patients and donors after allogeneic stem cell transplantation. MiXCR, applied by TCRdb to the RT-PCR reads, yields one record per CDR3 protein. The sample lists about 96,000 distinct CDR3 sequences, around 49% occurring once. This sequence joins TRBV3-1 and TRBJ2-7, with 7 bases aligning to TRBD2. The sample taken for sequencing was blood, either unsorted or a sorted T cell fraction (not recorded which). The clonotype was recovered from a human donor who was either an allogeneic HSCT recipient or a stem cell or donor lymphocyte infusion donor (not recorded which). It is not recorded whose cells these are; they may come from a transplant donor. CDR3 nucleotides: TGTGCCAGCAGCCAACGAGCGGGACTCTCCTACGAGCAGTACTTC. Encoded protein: CASSQRAGLSYEQYF.